The source of this TCR beta chain is a study of early T cells in non-severe SARS-CoV-2 infection. Individual cDNA molecules were tagged with unique molecular identifiers. TCRdb processed the 5' RACE reads anew with MiXCR; each CDR3 protein has one entry. The sample carries about 48,000 distinct CDR3 sequences, 6% to 8% recorded once. This clonotype has a count of ten or more. This CDR3 contains 12 residues. Germline V gene lookup returns CDR1 GTSNPN and CDR2 SVGIG (reference sequence). V lost 2 bases and J 2 bases, leaving 7 bases between the germline ends. The rearrangement links TRBV30 to TRBJ2-7, with a weak D call TRBD1 (5 bases). The sequenced sample consisted of whole blood. This TCR was recovered from an adult who was a healthcare worker with PCR-confirmed SARS-CoV-2 infection or an uninfected control (not recorded which). The CDR3 is CAWSLQAYEQYF. Written as DNA, the CDR3 is TGTGCCTGGAGTTTACAGGCCTACGAGCAGTACTTC.